This T cell receptor (beta chain) was profiled in a study of blood T cell repertoires in COVID-19. Method: immunoSEQ multiplex PCR; TCRdb's copy keeps in-frame clones and lacks some. The profile shows about 480,000 clones, 88% of them singletons. Which cohort a participant joined came from the clinical history participants gave. Donors of Cohort 3 who recovered were those that had two negative PCRs, clearance, or symptom resolution. The CDR3 has 17 amino acids. Germline V gene lookup returns CDR1 LGHNA and CDR2 YSLEER. Trimming cost V 0 bases and J 2 bases; bases outside gene matches: 4. This TCR was sampled from a woman aged 40-49 years who had recovered from COVID-19. Sequencing was done on a sample of PBMCs or T cells enriched from blood (not recorded which). The genes are TRBV4-3 and TRBJ2-1; 10 positions match TRBD2. CDR3 loop: CASSQDWTSGTYNEQFF. For the CDR3, the DNA is TGCGCCAGCAGCCAAGATTGGACTAGCGGAACCTACAATGAGCAGTTCTTC.